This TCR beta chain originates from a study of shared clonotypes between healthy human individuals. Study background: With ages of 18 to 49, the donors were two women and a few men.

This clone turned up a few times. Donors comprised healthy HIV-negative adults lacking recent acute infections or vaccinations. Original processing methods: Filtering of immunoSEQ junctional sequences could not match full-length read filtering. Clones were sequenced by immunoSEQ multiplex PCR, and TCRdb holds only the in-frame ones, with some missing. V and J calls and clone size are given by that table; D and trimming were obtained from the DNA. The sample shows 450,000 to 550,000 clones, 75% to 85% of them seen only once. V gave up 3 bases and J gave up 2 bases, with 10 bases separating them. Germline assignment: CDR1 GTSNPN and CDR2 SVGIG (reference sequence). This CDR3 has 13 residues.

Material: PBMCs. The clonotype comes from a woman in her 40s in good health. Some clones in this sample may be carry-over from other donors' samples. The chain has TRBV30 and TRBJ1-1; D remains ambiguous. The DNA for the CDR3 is TGTGCCTGGAGCCTGCAGGATAACACTGAAGCTTTCTTT. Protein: CAWSLQDNTEAFF.